The T cell receptor (beta chain) described here comes from a study of blood T cell repertoires in COVID-19 (dated by TCRdb to about 2020). The study in broad terms: Collaborator samples came from the United States, Italy and Spain and covered acute and convalescent phases of COVID-19. The material from the prospective study consisted of cDNA or gDNA derived from T cells, B-cell-depleted T cells, or PBMCs. The dataset comprised deeply sampled blood TCRbeta repertoires from subjects exposed to, actively infected with, or recovered from COVID-19. A freely available public database, intended as a resource for researchers studying the immune response to SARS-CoV-2, is where the repertoires were released. Samples were obtained from the ongoing ImmuneRACE study (first 160 participants) and from over 1,000 subjects provided by 6 global collaborators. The sample metadata nearly always contained a de-identified subject ID, COVID-19 status, age in years and sex. Where available, HLA class I and class II types were obtained from metadata supplied by the sample provider rather than from assay-based typing. On the study overall, not on this receptor specifically: The amount of clinical and demographic metadata varied by source and participant and was provided uncurated.

Turning to this clone: What this receptor recognizes is not known. Base qualities are not recorded, but no much larger clone differs from it by a single base.

In Seattle, one collaborating source enrolled patients while the infection was active and tracked those patients longitudinally over the course of disease. Each collaborating institution followed its own protocols to collect whole blood in K2EDTA tubes. For TCRbeta analysis, collaborator samples were shipped as frozen whole blood, as isolated PBMCs, or as DNA extracted from either sample type. TCRbeta CDR3 regions were amplified from genomic DNA by means of the immunoSEQ Assay, a bias-controlled multiplex PCR. On the study's bioinformatics: The number of nucleated cells in each sample was estimated from the amplification of reference gene primers within the assay. To quantify the absolute abundance of each unique TCRbeta CDR3 rearrangement, sequence reads were collapsed and filtered. Productive Simpson clonality was computed per sample as the square root of Simpson's diversity index over productive rearrangements. TCRdb carries this immuneACCESS record with in-frame sequences only. Its versions omit some clonotypes, under half of them owing to an unresolved V gene in the studies checked, with the rest unexplained. V and J calls plus clone size are reproduced from that table; the DNA served to infer D and trimming. In this sample the table shows some 160,000 clones, 70% to 90% of which occur a single time. The ten biggest clones cover roughly 2.4% of the sample.

What was sequenced was peripheral blood. The TCR sequence derives from a woman of 80 years or more with COVID-19, enrolled during active disease.

The bases read TGTGCCAGCAGTTCAATTACTAGCGGGAGGGCCATTGAGCAGTTCTTC. Its protein reads: CASSSITSGRAIEQFF. Recombination linked TRBV28 to TRBJ2-1; TRBD2 aligns with 13 central bases. Unmatched junction bases come to 9, with V trimmed by 4 bases and J by 9 bases. As encoded in the germline V gene, CDR1 is MDHEN while CDR2 is SYDVKM. The CDR3 runs 16 amino acids, cysteine and phenylalanine included. This entry keeps only the CDR3 DNA: 48 bases, framed from base 1. When the CDR3 is completed using the reference TRBV28 and TRBJ2-1 genes on either side, the full variable domain is DVKVTQSSRYLVKRTGEKVFLECVQDMDHENMFWYRQDPGLGLRLIYFSYDVKMKEKGDIPEGYSVSREKKERFSLILESASTNQTSMYLCASSSITSGRAIEQFFGPGTRLTVL.